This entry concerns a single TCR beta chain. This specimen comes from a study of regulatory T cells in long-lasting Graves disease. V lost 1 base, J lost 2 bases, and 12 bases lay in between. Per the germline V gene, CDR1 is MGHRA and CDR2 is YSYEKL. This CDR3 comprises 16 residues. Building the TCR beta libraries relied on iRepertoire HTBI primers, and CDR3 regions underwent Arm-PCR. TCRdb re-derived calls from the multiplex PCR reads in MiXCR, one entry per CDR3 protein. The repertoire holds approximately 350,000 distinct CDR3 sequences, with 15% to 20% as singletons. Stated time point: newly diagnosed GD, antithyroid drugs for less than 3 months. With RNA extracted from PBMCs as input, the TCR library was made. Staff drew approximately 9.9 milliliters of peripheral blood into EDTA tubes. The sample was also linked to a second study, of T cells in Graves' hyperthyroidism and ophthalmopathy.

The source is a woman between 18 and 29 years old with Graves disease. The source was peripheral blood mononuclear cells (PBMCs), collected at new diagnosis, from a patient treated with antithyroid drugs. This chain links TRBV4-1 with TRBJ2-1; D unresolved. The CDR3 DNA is TGCGCCAGCAGCCAAGTTTCGGTTCTCACCTACAATGAGCAGTTCTTC. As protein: CASSQVSVLTYNEQFF.